The 4 T cell receptor beta chains presented below share a single source sample, sequenced in a study of blood T cell repertoires in COVID-19 (dated by TCRdb to about 2020). The method was the immunoSEQ multiplex PCR assay. TCRdb carries this immuneACCESS record with in-frame sequences only. Its versions omit some clonotypes, under half of them owing to an unresolved V gene in the studies checked, with the rest unexplained. The sample contains around 300,000 clones, approximately 85% of them found a single time. In total, the top ten clones hold around 7.2% of the sample. The source material was peripheral blood. The origin of the receptors is a human donor in a cohort sampled during active COVID-19.

There are many counts of this clone. J is TRBJ1-2 and V is TRBV29-1; D is undetermined. This CDR3 comprises 14 residues. V lost 4 bases, J lost 1 base, and 13 bases lay in between. Germline V gives CDR1 SQVTM, CDR2 ANQGSEA. The CDR3 nucleotides are TGCAGCGTTGTCTGGGGAGGAATTAACTATGGCTACACCTTC. Its translation is CSVVWGGINYGYTF.

V is TRBV24-1 and J is TRBJ1-2; 8 bases agree with TRBD1. CDR3 length equals 14 residues. V lost 4 bases to trimming and J lost 2 bases; unmatched junction nucleotides: 2. The V gene's germline CDR1 is KGHDR and CDR2 SFDVKD. The CDR3 loop reads CATSERDRNYGYTF. The CDR3 DNA follows: TGTGCCACCAGTGAACGGGACAGGAACTATGGCTACACCTTC.

J is TRBJ1-6 and V is TRBV2; tentative D call: TRBD1 (5 bases). In germline, CDR1 is SNHLY, CDR2 FYNNEI. This CDR3 has 15 residues. V was clipped by 5 bases and J by 2 bases, with 10 bases between them. The chain's CDR3 is CASSFRAAYNSPLHF. The CDR3 nucleotides are TGTGCCAGCAGTTTCAGGGCAGCCTATAATTCACCCCTCCACTTT.

This clone was recorded only once. The J gene is TRBJ1-2, the V gene TRBV27, with a possible D match to TRBD1 (5 bases). V was shortened by 6 bases and J by 0 bases, with 23 bases between the two germline ends. This CDR3 spans 18 amino acids. Per germline, CDR1 MNHEY and CDR2 SMNVEV (reference sequence). The CDR3 nucleotides are TGTGCCAGCAGCCGGGGGGGATTTGTAGGCAACTCTAACTATGGCTACACCTTC. It specifies CASSRGGFVGNSNYGYTF.